This note documents a single T cell receptor beta chain sequence. The CDR3 has 16 amino acids. V lost 5 bases to trimming and J lost 2 bases; unmatched junction nucleotides: 8. CDR1 and CDR2 from the germline V gene are SGHTA and FQGNSA. This record belongs to a study of blood T cells in healthy people across ages. Primed by a sample-barcoded 5' primer and a J-beta primer mix, a second PCR proceeded for about 7 to 11 cycles. TCRdb re-derived calls from the 5' RACE reads in MiXCR, one entry per CDR3 protein. This sample has about 720,000 distinct CDR3 sequences; 22% occur once, and the top ten carry around 21%.

The J gene is TRBJ1-2, the V gene TRBV7-2, with 10 nucleotides matching TRBD1. The material sequenced was blood. This receptor was identified in a man aged 70 or older in good health. CDR3 sequence: CASSPTGTGVNYGYTF. The DNA of the CDR3 is TGTGCCAGCAGCCCGACCGGGACAGGGGTGAACTATGGCTACACCTTC. Using reference TRBV7-2 and TRBJ1-2 for the parts outside the CDR3, the full variable domain is GAGVSQSPSNKVTEKGKDVELRCDPISGHTALYWYRQSLGQGLEFLIYFQGNSAPDKSGLPSDRFSAERTGGSVSTLTIQRTQQEDSAVYLCASSPTGTGVNYGYTFGSGTRLTVV.